The next 30 T cell receptor beta chains were all read from a single sample in a study of Graves' ophthalmopathy and Graves' hyperthyroidism. The sequenced template was RNA, covering the TCR beta CDR3 region. HTBI-primed first-round RT-PCR preceded second-round multiplex PCR. Via MiXCR, TCRdb re-called the multiplex PCR reads, giving one row per CDR3 protein. The table has 740,000 or so distinct CDR3 sequences, 40% seen once. Sequenced sample: peripheral blood. The source is an adult man with Graves' ophthalmopathy.

The chain uses TRBV19 and TRBJ1-1; 11 bases are a match to TRBD1. The CDR3 spans 17 residues. V shed 5 bases and J 3 bases; nucleotides not matched to a gene: 11. CDR1 and CDR2 (germline): LNHDA, SQIVND (reference sequence). The DNA for the CDR3 is TGTGCCAGTAGTGCGGACAGGGGGCTTGCTGGCTACACTGAAGCTTTCTTT. Translating it yields CASSADRGLAGYTEAFF.

This sequence joins TRBV12-3 or TRBV12-4 and TRBJ1-6, with D unresolved. The V and J ends lost 3 bases and 7 bases respectively, with 19 bases between them. This CDR3 comprises 17 residues. CDR3 bases: TGTGCCAGCAGTTTTCAAGGCAGTCAGAAGCGAAATTCACCCCTCCACTTT. Residues: CASSFQGSQKRNSPLHF.

This clonotype was found many times. The V and J genes are TRBV12-3 or TRBV12-4 and TRBJ1-1, with D tentatively TRBD1 (5 bases). The CDR3 contains 12 residues. Trimming pared 6 bases from V and 3 bases from J, leaving 8 bases between. The CDR3 DNA reads as TGTGCCAGCAGCAACAGGTACACTGAAGCTTTCTTT. This translates into CASSNRYTEAFF.

This clonotype was counted ten times or more. The chain combines TRBV25-1 with TRBJ1-2; tentative D call: TRBD1 (5 bases). In germline, CDR1 is MGHDK, CDR2 SYGVNS. This CDR3 is built from 15 residues. Trimming shortened V by 4 bases and J by 3 bases, and 15 bases separated the two germline ends. The CDR3 coding sequence is TGTGCCAGCAGTGGTGCAGGGTCAATATACTATGGCTACACCTTC. Translating it yields CASSGAGSIYYGYTF.

This clonotype was seen only a few times. V usage is TRBV6-6 and J usage is TRBJ2-7; 9 positions agree with TRBD1. This CDR3 has 18 amino acids. The V gene end was trimmed by 2 bases and the J gene end by 0 bases; junction bases not matched to a gene: 11. Germline V gene lookup returns CDR1 MNHNY and CDR2 SVGAGI (reference sequence). The chain's CDR3 is CASSYLSGTGQSSYEQYF. The CDR3 bases are TGTGCCAGCAGTTACCTCTCCGGGACAGGGCAGAGCTCCTACGAGCAGTACTTC.

The CDR3 coding sequence is TGTGCCAGTAGTATCTCCCGCGGTTATAGCAATCAGCCCCAGCATTTT. This sequence encodes CASSISRGYSNQPQHF. The chain has TRBV19 and TRBJ1-5; D ambiguous. V was pared by 3 bases and J by 0 bases, with 12 bases between. The germline V gene encodes CDR1 LNHDA and CDR2 SQIVND (reference sequence). CDR3 size: 16 residues.

This clonotype was detected once. This chain joins TRBV25-1 and TRBJ2-2, with D tentatively TRBD2 (6 bases). There are 15 residues in the CDR3. The V gene's germline CDR1 is MGHDK and CDR2 SYGVNS. V gave up 2 bases and J gave up 3 bases, with 10 bases separating them. The CDR3 DNA is TGTGCCAGCAGTGAAGACGGGGGACACACCGGGGAGCTGTTTTTT. This codes for CASSEDGGHTGELFF. The full variable domain, rest sourced from reference TRBV25-1 and TRBJ2-2, is EADIYQTPRYLVIGTGKKITLECSQTMGHDKMYWYQQDPGMELHLIHYSYGVNSTEKGDLSSESTVSRIRTEHFPLTLESARPSHTSQYLCASSEDGGHTGELFFGEGSRLTVL.

The gene calls are TRBV19 and TRBJ2-5, with TRBD2 as a possible D gene (6 bases). Trimming pared 9 bases from V and 9 bases from J, leaving 26 bases between. The CDR3 totals 15 residues. CDR1 and CDR2 (germline): LNHDA, SQIVND (reference sequence). The CDR3 reads CASDLGGRPNQPQYF. The CDR3 DNA reads TGTGCCAGCGACTTGGGGGGACGGCCCAATCAGCCCCAGTACTTC.

This rearrangement joins TRBV2 to TRBJ1-2; the D gene is possibly TRBD1 (5 bases). With 7 bases removed from V and 5 bases from J, the gap between germline ends came to 11 bases. Germline CDR1 is SNHLY and CDR2 is FYNNEI. The CDR3 totals 12 residues. This CDR3 reads CASIDSSYGYTF. CDR3 coding DNA: TGTGCCAGCATCGACAGTAGTTATGGCTACACCTTC. Using reference TRBV2 and TRBJ1-2 for the parts outside the CDR3, the full variable domain is EPEVTQTPSHQVTQMGQEVILRCVPISNHLYFYWYRQILGQKVEFLVSFYNNEISEKSEIFDDQFSVERPDGSNFTLKIRSTKLEDSAMYFCASIDSSYGYTFGSGTRLTVV.

CDR3 amino acids: CASSKPHGVSQETQYF. CDR3 bases: TGTGCCAGCAGCAAACCGCATGGTGTATCCCAAGAGACCCAGTACTTC. The chain has TRBV5-6 and TRBJ2-5; D unclear. Germline lookup yields CDR1 SGHDT and CDR2 YYEEEE. CDR3 size: 16 residues. V was clipped by 4 bases and J by 1 base, with 17 bases between them.

This chain links TRBV25-1 with TRBJ2-5; D possibly corresponds to TRBD1 (6 bases). The closer fit of TRBJ2-7 to the DNA end suggests the J call may be wrong. The CDR3 contains 14 residues. Germline CDR1 is MGHDK and CDR2 is SYGVNS. The CDR3 loop is CASSDTGSSYEQYF. CDR3 nucleotides: TGTGCCAGCAGCGACACAGGGAGCTCCTACGAGCAGTACTTC.

This sequence joins TRBV5-4 and TRBJ1-6; D is possibly TRBD1 (5 bases). The CDR3 sequence is 15 residues long. Germline lookup yields CDR1 SGHNT and CDR2 YYREEE (reference sequence). Trimming removed 2 bases from V and 8 bases from J, with 14 bases in between. The CDR3 loop is CASSLGGEVDSPLHF. Here the CDR3 DNA reads TGTGCCAGCAGCTTAGGAGGGGAAGTGGATTCACCCCTCCACTTT.

This clonotype has a count of ten or more. This chain connects TRBV12-3 or TRBV12-4 to TRBJ1-5; D unresolved. CDR3 length: 14 amino acids. V lost 3 bases to trimming and J lost 5 bases, with 11 bases between them. CDR3 amino acids: CASSFQGPDQPQHF. DNA of the CDR3: TGTGCCAGCAGTTTCCAAGGTCCAGATCAGCCCCAGCATTTT.

This clonotype occurred a few times. The chain carries TRBV5-8 and TRBJ1-4, with D unclear. CDR1 and CDR2 (germline): SGHTS, YDEGEE. Trimming cost V 1 base and J 6 bases, with 7 bases left between them. This CDR3 is 13 amino acids long. The CDR3 is CASSLIWDEKLFF. CDR3 nucleotide sequence: TGTGCCAGCAGCTTGATTTGGGATGAAAAACTGTTTTTT.

The chain links TRBV25-1 to TRBJ2-2; tentatively, D is TRBD2 (6 bases). The CDR3 covers 16 residues. V was cut by 6 bases and J by 1 base, with 15 bases left in between. Germline values: CDR1 MGHDK, CDR2 SYGVNS. Here the CDR3 reads CASSLGRRGNTGELFF. CDR3 nucleotide sequence: TGTGCCAGCAGCTTAGGTCGGCGGGGGAACACCGGGGAGCTGTTTTTT.

The chain combines TRBV10-3 with TRBJ1-1; TRBD1 might be the D (5 bases). Germline values: CDR1 ENHRY, CDR2 SYGVKD. The CDR3 totals 13 residues. V lost 10 bases and J lost 4, with 16 bases in between. CDR3 nucleotides: TGTGCCAGCAGGAGGGGAGTGGGCACTGAAGCTTTCTTT. Translation: CASRRGVGTEAFF.

This clonotype came up many times. The chain couples TRBV20-1 to TRBJ1-1; D is unresolved. Germline CDR1 and CDR2: DFQATT and SNEGSKA (reference sequence). V lost 2 bases and J lost 1, with 8 bases in between. The CDR3 totals 13 residues. The CDR3, as DNA: TGCAGTGCTAGATACCGACAGAACACTGAAGCTTTCTTT. It translates to CSARYRQNTEAFF.

The chain employs TRBV10-3 and TRBJ2-2; 11 bases line up with TRBD1. CDR1 is ENHRY and CDR2 is SYGVKD in the germline V gene. V was pared by 6 bases and J by 4 bases, with 7 bases of the junction left unmatched. The CDR3 totals 16 residues. CDR3 protein: CAIRSGTGGSTGELFF. The CDR3 region has the DNA TGTGCCATCAGATCCGGGACAGGGGGAAGCACCGGGGAGCTGTTTTTT.

This clonotype was found many times. For the CDR3, the DNA is TGTGCCAGCAGCTTAGAGGTTACAGGCAACTATGGCTACACCTTC. Translation: CASSLEVTGNYGYTF. The chain recombines TRBV7-2 with TRBJ1-2, with D possibly matching TRBD1 (5 bases). The CDR3 is 15 amino acids. Between the trimmed V and J ends, which lost 1 base and 2 bases, there was a span of 11 bases. Germline CDR1 reads SGHTA; CDR2 reads FQGNSA.

The chain uses TRBV20-1 and TRBJ2-7; 10 bases match TRBD2. Germline V lookup: CDR1 DFQATT, CDR2 SNEGSKA (reference sequence). This CDR3 comprises 13 residues. The junction had 2 bases not matched to a gene; V was cut back by 6 bases and J by 0 bases. The CDR3 coding sequence is TGCAGTGCCGGACTAGCGGACTCCTACGAGCAGTACTTC. Protein: CSAGLADSYEQYF.

This clonotype was recorded many times. V gene TRBV15 combines with J gene TRBJ1-1, with D perhaps matching TRBD1 (6 bases). The germline gives CDR1 LNHNV, CDR2 YYDKDF (reference sequence). V lost 0 bases and J 9 bases, leaving 14 bases between the germline ends. The CDR3 consists of 14 residues. DNA for the CDR3: TGTGCCACCAGCAGAGATTTAGAGGGGGGTAAAGCTTTCTTT. Protein: CATSRDLEGGKAFF.

The genes are TRBV20-1 and TRBJ1-1; 7 bases align to TRBD1. The CDR3 spans 16 residues. The V gene end was trimmed by 0 bases and the J gene end by 0 bases; junction bases not matched to a gene: 7. Germline loops: CDR1 DFQATT, CDR2 SNEGSKA (reference sequence). The CDR3 region has the DNA TGCAGTGCTAGAGATCTAAAGGGACAGATGAACACTGAAGCTTTCTTT. The encoded protein is CSARDLKGQMNTEAFF.

This clonotype has a count of ten or more. This sequence joins TRBV2 and TRBJ2-5; either TRBD1 or TRBD2 may fit D (6 bases each). Germline lookup yields CDR1 SNHLY and CDR2 FYNNEI. Trimming took 5 bases from V and 5 from J, leaving 15 bases between them. The CDR3 has 14 residues. This chain's CDR3 is CASSPSGAWETQYF. CDR3 bases: TGTGCCAGCAGTCCTTCGGGGGCTTGGGAGACCCAGTACTTC.

This clonotype showed up just a few times. The rearrangement links TRBV11-2 to TRBJ2-5; 8 nucleotides match TRBD2. The CDR3 sequence is 14 residues long. CDR1 is SGHAT and CDR2 is FQNNGV in the germline V gene. With V trimmed by 8 bases and J by 1 base, 6 bases remained unmatched. CDR3 DNA sequence: TGTGCCAGCGGCCGGGGGGGGATCCAAGAGACCCAGTACTTC. Translated, it gives CASGRGGIQETQYF.

This clonotype occurred many times. This rearrangement joins TRBV7-9 to TRBJ2-7, with TRBD1 matching over 7 bases. The J segment lost 1 base and the V segment lost 3 bases, leaving 3 bases of the junction unmatched. CDR3 size: 14 residues. Germline V gives CDR1 SEHNR, CDR2 FQNEAQ (reference sequence). CDR3 residues: CASSFGDSSYEQYF. The DNA for the CDR3 is TGTGCCAGCAGCTTTGGGGACAGTTCCTACGAGCAGTACTTC. Together with reference TRBV7-9 and TRBJ2-7, the CDR3 gives the full variable domain: DTGVSQNPRHKITKRGQNVTFRCDPISEHNRLYWYRQTLGQGPEFLTYFQNEAQLEKSRLLSDRFSAERPKGSFSTLEIQRTEQGDSAMYLCASSFGDSSYEQYFGPGTRLTVT.

This clonotype was recorded a few times. The chain uses TRBV11-2 and TRBJ1-5; maybe TRBD1 (5 bases). Germline CDR1 reads SGHAT; CDR2 reads FQNNGV. The V end lost 2 bases, the J end lost 7 bases, and 15 bases lay between the germline ends. The CDR3 is 15 amino acids. The CDR3 loop is CASSLRQGWDQPQHF. In DNA form, the CDR3 reads TGTGCCAGCAGCTTAAGGCAGGGCTGGGACCAGCCCCAGCATTTT.

The chain joins TRBV10-1 to TRBJ2-7, with a weak D call TRBD2 (6 bases). Germline loops: CDR1 WNHNN, CDR2 SYGVQD (reference sequence). The CDR3 runs 13 residues. The germline V and J ends were trimmed by 8 bases and 7 bases, with 18 bases remaining between them. The CDR3 bases are TGCGCCAGCGCGGGGAGCACCACTGGGGAGCAGTACTTC. Translating it yields CASAGSTTGEQYF.

A remark on this clonotype: Relative to the germline gene, one junction end is altered; a read error may explain this. The genes are TRBV7-9 and TRBJ2-6; TRBD2 matches at 10 bases. Germline V gene sequence: CDR1 SEHNR, CDR2 FQNEAQ (reference sequence). CDR3 length: 16 amino acids. This CDR3 is CASSQGTSAGANVLTF. CDR3 sequence (DNA): TGCGCCAGCAGCCAAGGGACTAGCGCAGGGGCCAACGTCCTGACTTTC.

This chain joins TRBV6-1 and TRBJ1-1; maybe TRBD1 (6 bases). CDR1 and CDR2 from the germline V gene are MNHNS and SASEGT. The CDR3 length is 14 residues. V was clipped by 6 bases and J by 2 bases, with 13 bases between them. CDR3 in amino acids: CASSLDSPNTEAFF. The CDR3 DNA reads TGTGCCAGCAGCCTGGACAGCCCTAACACTGAAGCTTTCTTT.

Concerning this clonotype itself: Relative to the germline gene, one junction end is altered; a read error may explain this. The J gene is TRBJ1-2, the V gene TRBV9; D might be TRBD1 (5 bases). The CDR3 runs 15 residues. CDR1 and CDR2 (germline): SGDLS, YYNGEE. Written as DNA, the CDR3 is TGTGCCTGCAGCGTCCGACAGACCCCTAACTATGGCTACACCTTC. This encodes CACSVRQTPNYGYTF.